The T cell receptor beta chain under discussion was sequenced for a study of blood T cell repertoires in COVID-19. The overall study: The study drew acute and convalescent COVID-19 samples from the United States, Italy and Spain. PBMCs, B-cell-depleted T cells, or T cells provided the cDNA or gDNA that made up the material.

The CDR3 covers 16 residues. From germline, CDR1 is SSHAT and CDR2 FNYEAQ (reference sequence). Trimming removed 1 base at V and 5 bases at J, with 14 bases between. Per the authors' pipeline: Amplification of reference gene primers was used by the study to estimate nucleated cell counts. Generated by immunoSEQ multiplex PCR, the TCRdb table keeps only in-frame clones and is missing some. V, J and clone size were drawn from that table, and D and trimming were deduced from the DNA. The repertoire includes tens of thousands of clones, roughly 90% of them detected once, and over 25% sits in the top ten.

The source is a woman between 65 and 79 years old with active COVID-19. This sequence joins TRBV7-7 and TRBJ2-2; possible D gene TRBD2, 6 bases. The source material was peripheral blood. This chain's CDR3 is CASSLESGGGTGELFF. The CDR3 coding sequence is TGTGCCAGCAGCTTAGAGTCCGGGGGTGGTACCGGGGAGCTGTTTTTT.